The clone carrying this T cell receptor beta chain has only a few counts. The antigen remains undetermined. These data are taken from a study of T-cell reconstitution after alpha-beta-depleted transplantation in children. Notes on the study in general: Several hundred expanded graft clones reportedly gave rise to the alpha-beta T cells present about two months after transplant.

With 5 bases removed from V and 11 bases from J, the gap between germline ends came to 17 bases. Germline CDR1 and CDR2: SGHAT and FQNNGV. This CDR3 has 13 amino acids. It was with unique molecular identifiers that the TCRbeta library was prepared. A single record per CDR3 protein comes from TCRdb applying MiXCR to the PCR reads. The repertoire holds 900,000 or so distinct CDR3 sequences, with approximately 15% as singletons. This specimen consisted of PBMCs, mostly from graft donor cells, obtained 360 days after TCRalphabeta/CD19-depleted stem cell transplant. This TCR was recovered from a male patient between 5 and 17 years old who had a stem cell transplant for acute lymphoblastic leukemia, so the T cells may come from the graft donor. The chain recombines TRBV11-2 with TRBJ2-3; D uncertain. CDR3 protein: CASSDGSRVGQYF. CDR3 in DNA: TGTGCCAGCAGCGACGGCAGCCGAGTCGGGCAGTATTTT. Using reference TRBV11-2 and TRBJ2-3 for the parts outside the CDR3, the full variable domain is EAGVAQSPRYKIIEKRQSVAFWCNPISGHATLYWYQQILGQGPKLLIQFQNNGVVDDSQLPKDRFSAERLKGVDSTLKIQPAKLEDSAVYLCASSDGSRVGQYFGPGTRLTVL.